The present T cell receptor beta chain was sequenced within a study of cytomegalovirus exposure and HLA in healthy donors (TCRdb year 2017). For the wider study: An earlier analysis of roughly 500 of the donors reported 276 Gb of sequence data and 120 million or so unique TCR beta sequences from about 179 million T cells. An early release that covered fewer than 750 HLA-typed donors contained approximately 320 gigabases of sequencing data and around 85 million unique TCR sequences. Among the roughly 400 genotyped donors, about 83% belonged to the genetic ancestry cluster associated with self-reported Caucasian donors. The study aimed to test whether signatures of past pathogen exposure could be identified by cataloging public T cell receptors. The T cell repertoires of 666 subjects were profiled by immunosequencing and related to cytomegalovirus serostatus. Besides the first cohort of roughly 700 subjects, a separate validation cohort made up of over a hundred different subjects was used. High-throughput TCR immunosequencing, statistical association of individual TCRs with disease status, and machine learning were combined to predict cytomegalovirus infection status. In a later analysis, previously published TCR beta repertoires from 666 donors were re-analyzed and high-resolution HLA genotyping was added so that TCR occurrence patterns could be studied. In the later analysis, no new phenotypic data were used to find candidate immune exposures; instead, reliance was placed on TCR beta sequences and their occurrence across donors. An earlier analysis of 587 of the donors used high-throughput TCR beta sequencing to judge whether each TCR beta V gene segment behaved as functional or pseudogenic. Donor age, sex, ethnicity and CMV serostatus were compiled together with the repertoire data. A later genetic analysis took genome-wide SNP genotypes for about three fifths of the roughly 670 donors and used that subset as a discovery cohort. Every repertoire in the discovery cohort had been generated on one and the same sequencing platform. Both class I and class II loci were covered by HLA typing, at four-digit resolution. Typing coverage varied by locus: roughly 629-630 donors for A, B, C, DRB1 and DQB1; approximately 500 for DQA1; over 600 for DPA1; 450 to 480 for DPB1. About five DR-DQ haplotypes were treated as single units for association and clustering because of strong linkage in the cohort. Across approximately 420 genotyped donors of the cohort, an average of roughly 200,000 unique TCR beta nucleotide sequences per donor were sequenced, and roughly a sixth of those sequences were non-productive. The investigation overall reported the following: Roughly uniform sequencing depth across donors was assumed in presence/absence analyses, although this assumption may not hold. A cluster of highly shared sequence variants was judged likely to be a technical artifact of the sequencing pipeline. Assigning TCR associations to individual alleles was difficult when HLA alleles, especially DR and DQ, strongly co-occurred. A later genetic analysis reported fewer N-insertions in productive TCRs among donors in an Asian-associated ancestry cluster than the roughly 670-donor mean. According to a later analysis, parvovirus B19, influenza, CMV and Epstein-Barr virus appeared linked to several top co-occurrence clusters. At a false discovery rate of 0.05, a later analysis linked about 17,000 TCR beta sequences to specific HLA alleles. A total of about 180 TCR beta chains were listed by the study as associated with cytomegalovirus. A later analysis found that HLA-associated TCR beta chains were more clonally expanded and had lower generation probabilities than equally common non-associated chains. The classifier was reported to diagnose cytomegalovirus status with high specificity and sensitivity in both the original cohort and the validation cohort. Most TCR sequences were observed very rarely across donors, whereas some public TCRs were present in many individuals. CMV serostatus was the only immune exposure information available for the cohort. The 87-base-pair reads could not distinguish some IMGT-functional V segments, including TRBV6-2 and TRBV6-3, so those segments were excluded. Linkage disequilibrium might explain the correlated functional status among segregating V segments, but an unknown experimental factor could not be excluded. In an earlier analysis of 450 to 750 of the donors, most TCR beta V segments appeared in productive rearrangements about 87% or about 30% of the time, broadly matching IMGT annotations. A later genetic analysis associated a missense DCLRE1C variant with V-gene and J-gene trimming of TCR beta chains, and an independent cohort replicated the association. A further reported finding was that TCR beta sequences accurately predicted the HLA-A and HLA-B alleles for most subjects in the first cohort. According to a later analysis, TCR association rates differed among HLA loci, with DRB1 alleles showing the most associated TCRs and HLA-C alleles showing the fewest. According to a later analysis, most CMV-associated TCR beta chains appeared to be HLA-restricted, and the HLA associations seemed to be driven largely by CMV exposure. Only TCR beta chains were sequenced in this cohort, and the absence of alpha or paired-chain data limited detectable features. The authors suggested that the approach could potentially be extended to other disease states and immunological phenotypes. HLA typing was unavailable for some donors at each locus, so association tests used only the typed subset. Because counts were too low, roughly 18 rarely observed V segments, including chromosome 9 orphons, were left out of the earlier analysis of about 620 of the donors. A few of the identified cytomegalovirus-associated TCR beta chains were confirmed in vitro to be specific for cytomegalovirus antigens.

The cohort consisted of 650 to 850 healthy bone marrow donors. Cohort members were all nominally healthy when sampled, although unrecorded immune exposures were likely present. Of the approximately 670 cohort members, just under 300 had a positive CMV serostatus and about 350 had a negative one, while no CMV serostatus was recorded for the donor. A peripheral blood sample was provided by each donor, and peripheral blood mononuclear cells were used for TCR beta sequencing. The Qiagen DNeasy Blood Extraction Kit was used to extract genomic DNA from the blood cell samples. According to the germline V gene, CDR1 reads SGHRS and CDR2 reads YFSETQ. CDR3 length: 14 amino acids, cysteine to phenylalanine. Only CDR3 DNA is held: 42 bases, read in frame from base 1. The trim is 5 bases for V and 1 base for J, with a gap of 12 bases between the germline ends. The library was prepared using the immunoSEQ multiplex PCR assay. A mixture of 60 forward primers for TCR Vbeta segments and 13 reverse primers for TCR Jbeta segments was used in the multiplex PCR. A multiplex PCR assay on genomic DNA amplified the CDR3 region of rearranged TCR beta genes. On the Illumina HiSeq System, the amplified TCR beta libraries were sequenced as 87-base-pair reads. On the authors' methods: Across the 500 to 700 repertoires, a later analysis counted 80 million or so unique TCR beta chains, around 10 million of which were shared by at least two donors. Raw reads were error-corrected and collapsed into unique sequences by a nearest-neighbor algorithm in which closely related sequences were merged to remove PCR and sequencing errors. CDR3 sequences were aligned to IMGT reference sequences to assign V, D and J gene segments. Each retained sequence needed at least a six-nucleotide match to both a V gene segment and a J gene segment. Rearrangements were called productive when the CDR3 lacked stop codons and stayed in frame with V and J; all others were non-productive. CDR3 was defined according to IMGT convention as the region running from the second conserved V-encoded cysteine to the conserved J-encoded phenylalanine. In an earlier analysis of 550 to 650 of the donors, sequences lacking an unambiguous match to a single V gene segment were excluded. In an earlier analysis of 587 of the donors, a V segment was called functional when productive rearrangements were above 56.7%, and segregating when the standard deviation between donors exceeded 5%. A statistical classification framework was built for diagnosing cytomegalovirus status from the catalog of TCR beta chain sequences. A later analysis assigned V and J genes by comparing TCR nucleotide sequences with IMGT/GENE-DB human TR gene sequences. Using the TCRdist pipeline, a later analysis assigned CDR3 sequences along with most-parsimonious VDJ recombination scenarios. In a later analysis, each TCR beta chain was defined by its CDR3 amino acid sequence together with its V-gene family, and reads lacking a unique V-gene family were excluded. To address suspected cross-contamination and a sequencing artifact, a later analysis removed a few hundred highly shared, low-generation-probability nucleotide sequences. A later analysis calculated a clonal expansion index for each public chain from normalized within-repertoire ranks of inferred template counts. In a later analysis, generation probabilities were computed with a VDJ recombination model fitted to out-of-frame rearrangements, and the resulting probabilities were checked against IGoR. A later analysis scored TCR-TCR, TCR-HLA and TCR-CMV co-occurrence with hypergeometric tests, applying a repertoire-size bias correction to TCR pairs. To estimate false discovery rates, a later analysis permuted the HLA or CMV assignments 20 times. In a later analysis, co-occurring TCRs were grouped with DBSCAN, and TCRdist sequence similarity was added when clustering was performed within HLA-allele-positive subsets. For co-occurrence clustering, repertoires with fewer than 30,000 or more than 120,000 public chains were excluded, along with four or five repertoires with anomalous nucleotide sharing. The table comes from immuneACCESS by way of TCRdb, which keeps in-frame sequences with V and J called. Part of the clones is missing from these tables; in studies checked, under half for an unresolved V gene and the rest for unknown reasons. D and trimming were read from the DNA, whereas the V and J calls and clone size are those reported in that table. The sample has some 80,000 clones on record, around 85% of them singletons. Roughly 13% of the sample is in the top ten clones.

A single count supports this clone. Its antigen has not been determined. Per-nucleotide qualities are absent, and no much larger clonotype sits a single base away. The TCR originated in a human donor in good health. The specimen was PBMCs. This receptor chain uses TRBV5-1 and TRBJ1-1; the D gene is possibly TRBD1, with 5 bases matching. The sequenced DNA: TGCGCCAGCAGTTCCGGGACTGCGAACACTGAAGCTTTCTTT. This is translated as CASSSGTANTEAFF.